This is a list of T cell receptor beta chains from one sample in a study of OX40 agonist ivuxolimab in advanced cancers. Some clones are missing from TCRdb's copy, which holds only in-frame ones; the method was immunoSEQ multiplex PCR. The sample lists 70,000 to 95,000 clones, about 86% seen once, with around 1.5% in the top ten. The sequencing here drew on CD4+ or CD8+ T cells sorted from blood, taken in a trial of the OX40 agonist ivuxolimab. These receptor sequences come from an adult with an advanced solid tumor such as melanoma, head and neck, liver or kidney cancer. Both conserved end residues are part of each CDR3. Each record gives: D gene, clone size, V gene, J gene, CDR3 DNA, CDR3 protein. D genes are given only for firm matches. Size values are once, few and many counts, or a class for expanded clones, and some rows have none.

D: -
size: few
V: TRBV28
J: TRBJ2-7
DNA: TGTGCCAGCAGTTTGCCGAGATCTAGCGTCGAGCAGTACTTC
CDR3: CASSLPRSSVEQYF

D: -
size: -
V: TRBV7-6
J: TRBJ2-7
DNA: TGTGCCAGCAGCTTAACCGGTGCATCCTACGAGCAGTACTTC
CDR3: CASSLTGASYEQYF

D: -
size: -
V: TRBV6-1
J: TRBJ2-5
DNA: TGTGCCAGCAGTGTGGACTACTACCAAGAGACCCAGTACTTC
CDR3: CASSVDYYQETQYF

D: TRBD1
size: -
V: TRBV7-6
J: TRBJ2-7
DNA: TGTGCCAGCAGCCCCTCCGGGACAGGGGACTACGAGCAGTACTTC
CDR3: CASSPSGTGDYEQYF

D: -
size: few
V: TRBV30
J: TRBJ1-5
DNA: TGTGCCTGGAGTTTTAGGGGCGGAAATAGCAATCAGCCCCAGCATTTT
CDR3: CAWSFRGGNSNQPQHF

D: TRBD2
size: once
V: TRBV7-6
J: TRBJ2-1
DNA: TGTGCCAGCAGCCCCCGAGAGGGGACTAGCGGGGGCCGAACCTACAATGAGCAGTTCTTC
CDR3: CASSPREGTSGGRTYNEQFF

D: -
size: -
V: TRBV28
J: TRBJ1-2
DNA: TGTGCCAGCACCCTGCGGGCACAGAGCTATGGCTACACCTTC
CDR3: CASTLRAQSYGYTF

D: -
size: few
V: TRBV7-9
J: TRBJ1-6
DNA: TGTGCCAGCTGCGTTGGATATTCACCCCTCCACTTT
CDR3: CASCVGYSPLHF

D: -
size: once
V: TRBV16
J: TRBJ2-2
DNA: TGTGCCAGCAGCCAATCAGGGAGCACCGGGGAGCTGTTTTTT
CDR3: CASSQSGSTGELFF

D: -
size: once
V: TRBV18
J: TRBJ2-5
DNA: TGTGCCAGCTCCCTGCAGGGAATTGGAGAGACCCAGTACTTC
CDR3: CASSLQGIGETQYF

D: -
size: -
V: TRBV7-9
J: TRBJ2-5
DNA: TGTGCCAGCAGCTTAAATCTGTTGAGTCGACAAGAGACCCAGTACTTC
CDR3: CASSLNLLSRQETQYF

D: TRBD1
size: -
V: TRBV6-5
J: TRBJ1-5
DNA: TGTGCCAGCAGTAAGACAGGGCCGTTGCGCCAGCCCCAGCATTTT
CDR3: CASSKTGPLRQPQHF

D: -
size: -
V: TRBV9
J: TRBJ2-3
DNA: TGTGCCAGCAGCCCAAGGGGGACTAACCCTACAGATACGCAGTATTTT
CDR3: CASSPRGTNPTDTQYF

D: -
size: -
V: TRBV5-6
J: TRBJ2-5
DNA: TGTGCCAGCAGCTTCTACAGTGTAGGTGGGACCCAGTACTTC
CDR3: CASSFYSVGGTQYF

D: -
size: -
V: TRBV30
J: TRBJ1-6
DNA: TGTGCCTGGAGGCACCTTGGGGGGCTATCCCTCCACTTT
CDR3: CAWRHLGGLSLHF

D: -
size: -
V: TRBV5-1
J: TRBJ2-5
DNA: TGCGCCAGCAGCTCCTCGGGGGGCCCGGGAGAGACCCAGTACTTC
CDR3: CASSSSGGPGETQYF

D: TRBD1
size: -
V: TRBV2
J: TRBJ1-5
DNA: TGTGCCAGCAGCCTACAGGGGTTAAGGCAGCCCCAGCATTTT
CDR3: CASSLQGLRQPQHF